These T cell receptor beta chains were read from a single sample in a study of T cell responses to AZD1222 COVID-19 vaccine. Sequencing was performed with immunoSEQ multiplex PCR; in TCRdb, only in-frame clones are kept and a portion is missing. The profile covers 100,000 to 150,000 clones, with 88% appearing a single time and over 15% taken by the ten largest. The material was peripheral blood, obtained on day 0 of MenACWY control vaccination. The receptors stem from an adult in good health. Each CDR3 is given with its conserved first and last residue. The D gene is left open where the match is weak. Clone size appears in some rows only: once, few, many, or a class for an expanded clone.

j_call d_call clone_size v_call cdr3_nt cdr3_aa
TRBJ2-1 NA NA TRBV10-1 TGCGCCAGCAGTGAGTCGATGTCGAGCTCCTACAATGAGCAGTTCTTC CASSESMSSSYNEQFF
TRBJ2-1 NA NA TRBV9 TGTGCCAGCAGCGTGTTCCCCGGATCCTACAATGAGCAGTTCTTC CASSVFPGSYNEQFF
TRBJ2-5 TRBD1 NA TRBV6-5 TGTGCCAGCAGACTCAGGGGGCGCGGGGAGACCCAGTACTTC CASRLRGRGETQYF
TRBJ2-7 TRBD2 few TRBV5-4 TGTGCCAGCAGCTTGCCCGGGCTAGCGGGAGAACCCTACGAGCAGTACTTC CASSLPGLAGEPYEQYF
TRBJ1-1 TRBD1 NA TRBV6-1 TGTGCCAGCAGTGAAAGTTTATCGAGACAGGGGGCGGCTGAAGCTTTCTTT CASSESLSRQGAAEAFF
TRBJ1-3 NA NA TRBV2 TGTGCCAGCAGGCCTTTCCTCCGCCACTCTGGAAACACCATATATTTT CASRPFLRHSGNTIYF
TRBJ2-1 TRBD2 once TRBV7-2 TGTGCCAGCAGCCAAGAGCCGGGACTAGCGGGACAGACTGAGCAGTTCTTC CASSQEPGLAGQTEQFF
TRBJ2-6 NA NA TRBV25-1 TGTGCCAGCAGTCGAAGGTCTGGGGCCAACGTCCTGACTTTC CASSRRSGANVLTF
TRBJ1-2 TRBD1 NA TRBV10-2 TGCGCCAGCGGGACAGGGGGAGGTGGCTACACCTTC CASGTGGGGYTF
TRBJ2-5 NA NA TRBV9 TGTGCCAGCAGCGTAGTGCAGGGTATGAGGAAGACCCAGTACTTC CASSVVQGMRKTQYF
TRBJ1-2 NA NA TRBV5-4 TGTGCCAGCAGCTTGGAAGGCAGCTCCAGTGGCTACACCTTC CASSLEGSSSGYTF
TRBJ2-7 TRBD2 NA TRBV24-1 TGTGCCACCAGTGAGGGTCAGGGCGGGAGCAAGGACGAGCAGTACTTC CATSEGQGGSKDEQYF
TRBJ1-5 NA NA TRBV6-5 TGTGCCTCTCAGAACCCCTCAGGGTTCAATCAGCCCCAGCATTTT CASQNPSGFNQPQHF
TRBJ1-2 NA NA TRBV11-2 TGTGCCAGCAGCTCAGAGAGGTATAGTTATGGCTACACCTTC CASSSERYSYGYTF
TRBJ2-3 TRBD2 NA TRBV7-8 TGTGCCAGCAGCTCTGAAGCGGGAGCCCCCACAGATACGCAGTATTTT CASSSEAGAPTDTQYF
TRBJ2-7 TRBD2 once TRBV27 TGTGCCAGCAGTTTAGGGTCCAGCGGGAGGATCCCCTACGAGCAGTACTTC CASSLGSSGRIPYEQYF
TRBJ1-2 TRBD1 NA TRBV6-1 TGTGCCAGCAGTGAAGCAGGGGGCATTGGCTACACCTTC CASSEAGGIGYTF
TRBJ1-2 TRBD1 NA TRBV28 TGTGCCAGCATCCAGGACAGGATTTATGGCTACACCTTC CASIQDRIYGYTF
TRBJ2-5 NA NA TRBV2 TGTGCCAGCAGGGTAACTAGCAGCGCCGAGACCCAGTACTTC CASRVTSSAETQYF
TRBJ2-7 TRBD2 NA TRBV3-1/TRBV3-2 TGTGCCAGCAGAAAAGCGGGAGGTGGTGACGAGCAGTACTTC CASRKAGGGDEQYF
TRBJ1-3 NA NA TRBV7-9 TGTGCCAGCAGCTTACCGGGGTTTAGCTCTGGAAACACCATATATTTT CASSLPGFSSGNTIYF
TRBJ1-3 NA NA TRBV18 TGTGCCAGCTCACCAGCACTAAGGGGAGCCTCTGGAAACACCATATATTTT CASSPALRGASGNTIYF
TRBJ2-7 NA NA TRBV4-1 TGCGCCAGCAGCCAAGATGGCCACGAGCAGTACTTC CASSQDGHEQYF
TRBJ1-5 TRBD1 NA TRBV23-1 TGCGCCAGCAGAAATAATATGAGGACAGGGGTAAATCAGCCCCAGCATTTT CASRNNMRTGVNQPQHF
TRBJ2-5 NA NA TRBV9 TGTGCCAGCAGCGTAGAGGGTAGTGAGACCCAGTACTTC CASSVEGSETQYF
TRBJ1-5 NA NA TRBV28 TGTGCCAGCAGTTTATTCCAGGGCCAGCCCCAGCATTTT CASSLFQGQPQHF
TRBJ1-2 NA NA TRBV12-1 TGTGCCAGCAGGCCTAACTATGGCTACACCTTC CASRPNYGYTF
TRBJ2-2 TRBD2 NA TRBV18 TGTGCCAGCTCACCACCTGGACTAGCGGGAGGGCCGCGAACCGGGGAGCTGTTTTTT CASSPPGLAGGPRTGELFF
TRBJ2-1 TRBD2 NA TRBV27 TGTGCCAGCAGTCCCCCTTCCGGGACTAGCGGGGACAATGAGCAGTTCTTC CASSPPSGTSGDNEQFF
TRBJ1-1 NA once TRBV5-6 TGTGCCAGCAGCTTGCGGGTGCCCAGCTCTGAAGCTTTCTTT CASSLRVPSSEAFF
TRBJ1-1 NA once TRBV27 TGTGCCAGCAGTTTATACACAGGGTACACTGAAGCTTTCTTT CASSLYTGYTEAFF
TRBJ2-7 NA NA TRBV29-1 TGCAGCGCCCGGGGCGCCTCTAATGAGCAGTACTTC CSARGASNEQYF
TRBJ1-3 NA once TRBV6-1 TGTGCCAGCAGTGATCGGACAGTTACAATCTCTGGAAACACCATATATTTT CASSDRTVTISGNTIYF
TRBJ2-2 NA NA TRBV5-1 TGCGCCAGCAGCTTGGAAGGACATCACACCGGGGAGCTGTTTTTT CASSLEGHHTGELFF
TRBJ2-1 NA once TRBV24-1 TGTGCCACCAGTGATTGGGGGTATGAGCAGTTCTTC CATSDWGYEQFF
TRBJ2-7 NA NA TRBV7-9 TGTGCCAGCAGCCCTTCTAGTTCCTACGAGCAGTACTTC CASSPSSSYEQYF
TRBJ2-5 TRBD2 NA TRBV28 TGTGCCAGCAAAGGACTAGCGGGAGTTGAGACCCAGTACTTC CASKGLAGVETQYF
TRBJ2-7 NA NA TRBV7-9 TGTGCCAGCAGTCCGACGGGGACCGCCTACGAGCAGTACTTC CASSPTGTAYEQYF
TRBJ2-3 NA NA TRBV7-2 TGTGCCAGCAGCTTAGGGGTACCCACAGATACGCAGTATTTT CASSLGVPTDTQYF
TRBJ1-4 NA NA TRBV5-6 TGTGCCAGCAGCTTGATTGCAACTAATGAAAAACTGTTTTTT CASSLIATNEKLFF
TRBJ2-7 TRBD1 NA TRBV20-1 TGCAGTGCTGGACAGGGCACACCGCAGTACTTC CSAGQGTPQYF
TRBJ1-6 TRBD1 NA TRBV7-9 TGTGCCAGCAGCTTACCCGGGACAGGGGTTTCACCCCTCCACTTT CASSLPGTGVSPLHF
TRBJ2-7 NA once TRBV7-9 TGTGCCAGCAGCTCGGGGTTTGACGAGCAGTACTTC CASSSGFDEQYF
TRBJ1-1 NA once TRBV29-1 TGCAGCGTTGCCGGGACGGCTATGAACACTGAAGCTTTCTTT CSVAGTAMNTEAFF
TRBJ1-2 NA NA TRBV10-3 TGTGCCATCAGTGAGACAGGGCGTTATAATTATGGCTACACCTTC CAISETGRYNYGYTF
TRBJ2-7 TRBD1 NA TRBV28 TGTGCCAGCAGTCCAGGACAGGGGGGATCGTGGCAGTACTTC CASSPGQGGSWQYF
TRBJ2-1 NA once TRBV7-9 TGTGCCAGCAGCTTTTCAGGGCATGAGCAGTTCTTC CASSFSGHEQFF
TRBJ1-5 NA few TRBV19 TGTGCCAGTATCCCTCCTCCAGGACAGCCCCAGCATTTT CASIPPPGQPQHF
TRBJ1-6 NA NA TRBV2 TGTGCCAGCAGGTTCAGAGCCTCCTATAATTCACCCCTCCACTTT CASRFRASYNSPLHF
TRBJ2-2 TRBD1 NA TRBV7-9 TGTGCCAGCAGCCAACAGGGGACCGGGGAGCTGTTTTTT CASSQQGTGELFF
TRBJ1-3 NA NA TRBV28 TGTGCCAGCAGGGGCCCCGGAAACACCATATATTTT CASRGPGNTIYF
TRBJ1-5 NA NA TRBV4-1 TGCGCCAGCAGCCAAGACTTGAAGGTGACGGGGAATCAGCCCCAGCATTTT CASSQDLKVTGNQPQHF
TRBJ2-2 TRBD2 NA TRBV18 TGTGCCAGCTCACCATGGAGCGGGAGCTTGGCCGGGGAGCTGTTTTTT CASSPWSGSLAGELFF
TRBJ1-2 TRBD1 NA TRBV5-1 TGCGCCAGCAGCTCCAGACAGGGACAGGCTCACTATGGCTACACCTTC CASSSRQGQAHYGYTF
TRBJ2-2 NA NA TRBV10-1 TGCGCCAGCTCCCGTTCTTTAGCTGGAGAAGGCGGGGAGCTGTTTTTT CASSRSLAGEGGELFF
TRBJ2-7 TRBD1 NA TRBV25-1 TGTGCCAGCAGTGGACAGGGGTCCTACGAGCAGTACTTC CASSGQGSYEQYF
TRBJ2-7 NA NA TRBV7-2 TGTGCCAGCAGCTTAGTTCCGGGAGAAGGGTACGAGCAGTACTTC CASSLVPGEGYEQYF
TRBJ2-1 NA once TRBV16 TGTGCCAGCAGCCAGATAGGGGCCGCATACTCCCCTAACAATGAGCAGTTCTTC CASSQIGAAYSPNNEQFF